Described below is a single TCR beta chain sequence and its context. No antigen is known for it. This could be a read error, since a much larger clone is one nucleotide away. With listed TCR primers and previously described methods, bulk TCR libraries were prepared. Each CDR3 protein is one row after TCRdb ran MiXCR on the PCR reads. The profile covers approximately 90,000 distinct CDR3 sequences, with roughly 21% appearing a single time and roughly 1% taken by the ten largest. The sample originates from a study of molecular identifiers for immune sequencing clone quantification. Study observations and caveats: Shared barcodes on identical TCR molecules could underestimate the sizes of highly expanded clones. In naive cells, under 1% of molecules belonged to clones above 20 RNA copies, against over 99% in effector cells.

Germline V gives CDR1 LNHDA, CDR2 SQIVND (reference sequence). The CDR3 has 15 amino acids. Sequenced material: naive CD8+ T cells from blood, with Jurkat cell RNA spiked in. As to subset: FACS-sorted CD8+CD4-CCR7+CD45RA+ naive T cells. The receptor was isolated from a human donor in good health. Some libraries in this study had Jurkat cell RNA spiked in. The chain combines TRBV19 with TRBJ2-7, with 15 bases aligning to TRBD2. The CDR3 DNA is TGTGCCAGTTGTATAGGACTAGCGGGAGGGAACGAGCAGTACTTC. Its translation: CASCIGLAGGNEQYF.